These 22 T cell receptor beta chains share one sample of origin, sequenced in a study of shared clonotypes between healthy human individuals. The table came from immunoSEQ multiplex PCR; TCRdb's copy has only in-frame clones and leaves some out. The repertoire holds 1.5 million to 2.5 million clones, less than 95% seen once, with roughly 1% in the top ten. In the naive CD8 group, cells lacked CD45RO and were positively selected for CCR7, so terminally differentiated effector memory CD45RA+ cells were left out. Sequencing was performed on naive CD8+ T cells sorted from blood. Source of these receptors: a man in his late teens or twenties in good health.

CDR3 bases: TGTGCCAGCAGTGCACCGGGACAGGGGTCCGAAAAACTGTTTTTT. The encoded protein is CASSAPGQGSEKLFF. The chain recombines TRBV27 with TRBJ1-4, with 10 bases fitting TRBD1. With 5 bases clipped from V and 8 bases from J, the junction kept 8 bases outside the gene matches. The CDR3 is 15 residues long. Germline V gene lookup returns CDR1 MNHEY and CDR2 SMNVEV (reference sequence).

This sequence joins TRBV25-1 and TRBJ2-1; 9 nucleotides align to TRBD1. J gave up 7 bases and V 4 bases, and 11 bases lay outside the gene matches. The V gene's germline CDR1 is MGHDK and CDR2 SYGVNS. The CDR3 runs to 16 residues. CDR3 in amino acids: CASSGDRDRDFNEQFF. CDR3 DNA sequence: TGTGCCAGCAGTGGGGATCGGGACAGGGATTTTAATGAGCAGTTCTTC.

This clone was detected once. V and J are TRBV6-6 and TRBJ2-5; D is tentatively TRBD1 or TRBD2 (5 bases each). The CDR3 has 15 residues. V lost 0 bases and J lost 10, with 18 bases in between. From germline, CDR1 is MNHNY and CDR2 SVGAGI (reference sequence). The CDR3 protein is CASSYSRGAQEDQYF. Written as DNA, the CDR3 is TGTGCCAGCAGTTACTCTCGAGGGGCGCAAGAGGACCAGTACTTC.

The sample holds one count of this clone. This chain joins TRBV2 and TRBJ2-2, with 9 bases matching TRBD1. The V segment lost 2 bases and the J segment 4 bases; nucleotides outside the gene matches: 5. CDR3 length equals 16 residues. CDR1 SNHLY and CDR2 FYNNEI come from the germline V gene. This CDR3 is CASSELGTGSTGELFF. Here the CDR3 DNA reads TGTGCCAGCAGTGAATTGGGGACAGGGAGCACCGGGGAGCTGTTTTTT.

Note on this clone: Additional DNA sequences in this sample encode the identical CDR3. The V and J genes are TRBV27 and TRBJ2-7; 8 bases align to TRBD1. The CDR3 has 14 amino acids. The V and J ends lost 5 bases and 6 bases, in that order; junction bases with no gene match: 9. Looked up from germline, CDR1 is MNHEY and CDR2 is SMNVEV (reference sequence). The CDR3 loop is CASSPTGTGSEQYF. CDR3 DNA: TGTGCCAGCAGTCCCACCGGGACAGGAAGCGAGCAGTACTTC.

The CDR3 here is CASSYSSRSPGTEAFF. The DNA for the CDR3 is TGTGCCAGCAGTTACTCGAGCCGTTCCCCGGGCACTGAAGCTTTCTTT. The chain links TRBV6-6 to TRBJ1-1; no clear D. Deletions cut 0 bases from V and 4 bases from J, with 15 bases between. The CDR3 spans 16 residues. The germline gives CDR1 MNHNY, CDR2 SVGAGI (reference sequence).

The rearrangement links TRBV9 to TRBJ2-5; 8 bases align to TRBD2. V shed 3 bases and J 9 bases; nucleotides not matched to a gene: 7. This CDR3 comprises 13 residues. Germline V gene lookup returns CDR1 SGDLS and CDR2 YYNGEE. The CDR3 loop reads CASSELAEGAQYF. Here the CDR3 DNA reads TGTGCCAGCAGCGAACTAGCGGAGGGGGCCCAGTACTTC.

This chain connects TRBV7-9 to TRBJ2-5; possible D gene TRBD1, 5 bases. Germline V gives CDR1 SEHNR, CDR2 FQNEAQ (reference sequence). This CDR3 contains 13 residues. Trimming shortened V by 7 bases and J by 2 bases, and 11 bases separated the two germline ends. CDR3 residues: CASTSGSQETQYF. CDR3 coding DNA: TGTGCCAGCACCTCAGGGTCTCAAGAGACCCAGTACTTC.

The rearrangement uses TRBV25-1 and TRBJ2-7, with 8 nucleotides matching TRBD2. Germline V CDR1 and CDR2: MGHDK, SYGVNS. Trimming at V came to 1 base and at J to 3 bases, leaving 5 bases not matched to a gene. The length of the CDR3 is 15 residues. The CDR3 region is CASSEWGSGDYEQYF. CDR3 sequence (DNA): TGTGCCAGCAGTGAATGGGGTAGCGGGGACTACGAGCAGTACTTC.

For this clone: Additional DNA sequences in this sample encode the identical CDR3. The chain links TRBV2 to TRBJ1-1; no clear D gene. Germline-derived CDR1 and CDR2 are SNHLY and FYNNEI. Trimming took 1 base from V and 8 from J, leaving 8 bases between them. CDR3 length: 12 residues. CDR3: CASSEVRVEAFF. CDR3 in DNA: TGTGCCAGCAGTGAAGTAAGGGTCGAAGCTTTCTTT.

The V and J genes are TRBV9 and TRBJ2-2; D not resolved. This CDR3 has 15 residues. CDR1 is SGDLS and CDR2 is YYNGEE in the germline V gene. V was shortened by 0 bases and J by 5 bases, with 11 bases between the two germline ends. CDR3 nucleotides: TGTGCCAGCAGCGTAGGCAGCCCCGGGACCGGGGAGCTGTTTTTT. This codes for CASSVGSPGTGELFF.

The chain employs TRBV5-4 and TRBJ1-2; 7 bases match TRBD1. J was trimmed by 6 bases and V by 2 bases; bases with no gene match: 4. CDR1 is SGHNT and CDR2 is YYREEE in the germline V gene (reference sequence). The CDR3 is 13 residues long. For the CDR3, the DNA is TGTGCCAGCAGCTTCGGGACAGCCAATGGCTACACCTTC. It yields the protein CASSFGTANGYTF.

This chain connects TRBV7-3 to TRBJ1-2; D possibly corresponds to TRBD1 (5 bases). Trimming stripped 5 bases from V and 3 bases from J, with 16 bases between. Germline V gene lookup returns CDR1 SGHTA and CDR2 FQGTGA. The length of the CDR3 is 15 residues. CDR3 loop: CASSPLGRADYGYTF. The CDR3, as DNA: TGTGCCAGCAGCCCGCTCGGCAGGGCCGACTATGGCTACACCTTC.

The chain couples TRBV10-2 to TRBJ1-1; D unresolved. The V and J ends lost 6 bases and 1 base respectively, with 15 bases between them. Germline V gene data show CDR1 as WSHSY and CDR2 as SAAADI. The CDR3 consists of 15 residues. The CDR3 DNA reads as TGCGCCAGCAGGGGTCCCCTAGGGAGGAACACTGAAGCTTTCTTT. It yields the protein CASRGPLGRNTEAFF.

This sequence joins TRBV5-1 and TRBJ2-2, with a tentative D call TRBD2 (6 bases). The V and J ends lost 7 bases and 6 bases respectively, with 7 bases between them. This CDR3 spans 11 amino acids. CDR1 is SGHRS, CDR2 YFSETQ, per germline. CDR3 region: CASGLSGELFF. The CDR3 region has the DNA TGCGCCAGCGGACTATCCGGGGAGCTGTTTTTT.

This rearrangement joins TRBV15 to TRBJ2-7; D gene unclear. The V end lost 5 bases, the J end lost 7 bases, and 12 bases lay between the germline ends. CDR3 length: 12 amino acids. Germline CDR1 LNHNV, CDR2 YYDKDF (reference sequence). DNA for the CDR3: TGTGCCACCAGCGACGAAGCATGGGAGCAGTACTTC. This sequence encodes CATSDEAWEQYF.

The rearrangement joins TRBV7-8 to TRBJ2-3, with 10 bases lining up with TRBD2. Germline values: CDR1 SGHVS, CDR2 FQNEAQ. The V segment lost 1 base and the J segment 2 bases; nucleotides outside the gene matches: 3. This CDR3 contains 16 residues. This CDR3 reads CASSLEAGGYTDTQYF. The DNA for the CDR3 is TGTGCCAGCAGCTTAGAAGCGGGAGGGTACACAGATACGCAGTATTTT.

The V and J genes are TRBV4-2 and TRBJ1-2; TRBD1 is a possible D gene (6 bases). There are 13 residues in the CDR3. The germline V gene encodes CDR1 LGHNA and CDR2 YNFKEQ. V lost 1 base and J 8 bases, leaving 11 bases between the germline ends. DNA of the CDR3: TGTGCCAGCAGCCAAGGACAGGACCTCGGCTACACCTTC. It encodes CASSQGQDLGYTF.

Note on this clone: Within the sample, other DNA sequences also encode this same CDR3. The chain couples TRBV27 to TRBJ2-7, with D perhaps matching TRBD2 (6 bases). The germline gives CDR1 MNHEY, CDR2 SMNVEV (reference sequence). This CDR3 contains 13 residues. The V end was cut by 5 bases, the J end by 4 bases, with 12 bases between. CDR3 sequence (DNA): TGTGCCAGCAGTCCAGGACTATCTTACGAGCAGTACTTC. Translating it yields CASSPGLSYEQYF.

Regarding this clone: Other nucleotide sequences from this sample produce the same CDR3. This rearrangement joins TRBV19 to TRBJ2-2, with a tentative D call TRBD1 (6 bases). Germline CDR1 and CDR2: LNHDA and SQIVND (reference sequence). V was shortened by 3 bases and J by 6 bases, with 8 bases between the two germline ends. This CDR3 has 13 residues. The chain's CDR3 is CASSIGTPGELFF. For the CDR3, the DNA is TGTGCCAGTAGTATTGGGACACCCGGGGAGCTGTTTTTT.

This chain connects TRBV27 to TRBJ2-7; no clear D. The germline gives CDR1 MNHEY, CDR2 SMNVEV (reference sequence). The V and J ends lost 0 bases and 4 bases respectively, with 10 bases between them. This CDR3 region has 14 residues. The CDR3 bases are TGTGCCAGCAGTTTATCCTCAGACACTTACGAGCAGTACTTC. Protein product: CASSLSSDTYEQYF.

The chain is built from TRBV28 and TRBJ2-3; D unresolved. The CDR3 sequence is 16 residues long. CDR1 MDHEN and CDR2 SYDVKM come from the germline V gene. V gave up 2 bases and J gave up 5 bases, with 17 bases separating them. The CDR3 is CASSLNPTRGGDTQYF. The CDR3 DNA reads TGTGCCAGCAGTTTAAACCCGACCCGCGGTGGAGATACGCAGTATTTT.